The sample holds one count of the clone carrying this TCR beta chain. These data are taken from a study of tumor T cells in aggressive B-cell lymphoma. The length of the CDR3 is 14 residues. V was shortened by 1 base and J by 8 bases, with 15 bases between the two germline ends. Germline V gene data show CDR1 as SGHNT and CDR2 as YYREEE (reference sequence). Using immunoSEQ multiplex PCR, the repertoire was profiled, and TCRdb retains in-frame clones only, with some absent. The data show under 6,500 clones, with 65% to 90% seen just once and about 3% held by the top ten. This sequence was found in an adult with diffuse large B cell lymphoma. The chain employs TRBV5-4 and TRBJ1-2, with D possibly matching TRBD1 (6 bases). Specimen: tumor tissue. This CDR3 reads CASSLWTDRPGYTF. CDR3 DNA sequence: TGTGCCAGCAGCTTGTGGACAGATCGACCGGGCTACACCTTC.